Listed here is a single TCR beta chain. The repertoire was sequenced with immunoSEQ multiplex PCR; TCRdb's copy has only in-frame clones and lacks some. Altogether about 190,000 clones are present, approximately 80% being singletons, with the ten largest covering over 10%. The sample belongs to a study of blood T cell repertoires in COVID-19. CDR1 is MNHEY, CDR2 SVGAGI, per germline. The CDR3 extends over 13 amino acids. V was trimmed by 8 bases and J by 5 bases, leaving 15 bases between them. The V gene is TRBV6-5, the J gene TRBJ2-5, with D possibly matching TRBD2 (5 bases). This TCR was sampled from a woman between 50 and 59 years old with acute or convalescent COVID-19. Material for sequencing was peripheral blood. The DNA of the CDR3 is TGTGCCAGCTCACGGGCGTCGGGGGAGACCCAGTACTTC. Translating it yields CASSRASGETQYF.